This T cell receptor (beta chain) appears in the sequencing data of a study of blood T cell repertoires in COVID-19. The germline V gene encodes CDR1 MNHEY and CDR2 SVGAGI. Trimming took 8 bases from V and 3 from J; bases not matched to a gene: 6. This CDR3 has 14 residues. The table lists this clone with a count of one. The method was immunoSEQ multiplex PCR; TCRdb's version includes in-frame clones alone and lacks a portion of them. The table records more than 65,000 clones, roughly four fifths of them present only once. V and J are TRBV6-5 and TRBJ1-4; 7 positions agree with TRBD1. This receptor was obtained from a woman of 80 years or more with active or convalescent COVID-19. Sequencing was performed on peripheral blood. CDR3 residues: CASGRQGANEKLFF. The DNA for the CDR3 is TGTGCCAGCGGCCGACAGGGAGCTAATGAAAAACTGTTTTTT.